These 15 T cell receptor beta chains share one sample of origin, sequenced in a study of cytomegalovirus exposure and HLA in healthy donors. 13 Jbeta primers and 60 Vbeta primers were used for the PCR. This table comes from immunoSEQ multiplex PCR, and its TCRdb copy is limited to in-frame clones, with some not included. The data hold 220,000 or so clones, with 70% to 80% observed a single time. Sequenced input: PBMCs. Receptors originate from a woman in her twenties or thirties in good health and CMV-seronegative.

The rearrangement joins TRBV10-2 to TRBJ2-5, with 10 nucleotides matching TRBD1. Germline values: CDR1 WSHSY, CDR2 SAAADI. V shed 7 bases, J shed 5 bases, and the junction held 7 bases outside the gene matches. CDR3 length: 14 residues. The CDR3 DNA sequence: TGCGCCAGCACCTCGGGACAGGGGTATGAGACCCAGTACTTC. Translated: CASTSGQGYETQYF.

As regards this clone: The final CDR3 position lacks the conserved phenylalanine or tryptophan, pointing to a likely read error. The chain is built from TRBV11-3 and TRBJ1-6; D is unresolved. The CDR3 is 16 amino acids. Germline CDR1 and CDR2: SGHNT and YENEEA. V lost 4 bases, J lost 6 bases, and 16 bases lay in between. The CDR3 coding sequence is TGTGCCAGCAGCTCCTCTCCCCAGAGGTTTAATTCACCCCTCCACCTT. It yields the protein CASSSSPQRFNSPLHL.

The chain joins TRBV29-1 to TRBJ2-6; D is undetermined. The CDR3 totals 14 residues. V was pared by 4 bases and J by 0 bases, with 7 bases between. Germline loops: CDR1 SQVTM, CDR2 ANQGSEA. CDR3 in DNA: TGCAGCGTTGTTTTCGGCTCTGGGGCCAACGTCCTGACTTTC. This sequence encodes CSVVFGSGANVLTF. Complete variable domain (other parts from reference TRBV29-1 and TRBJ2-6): SAVISQKPSRDICQRGTSLTIQCQVDSQVTMMFWYRQQPGQSLTLIATANQGSEATYESGFVIDKFPISRPNLTFSTLTVSNMSPEDSSIYLCSVVFGSGANVLTFGAGSRLTVL.

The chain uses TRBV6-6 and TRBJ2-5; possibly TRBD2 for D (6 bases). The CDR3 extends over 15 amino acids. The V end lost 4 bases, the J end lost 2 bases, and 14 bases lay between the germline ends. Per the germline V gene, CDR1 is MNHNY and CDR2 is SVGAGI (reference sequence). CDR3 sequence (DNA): TGTGCCAGCAGTTGGGGGGAGGAGGGGCAAGAGACCCAGTACTTC. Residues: CASSWGEEGQETQYF.

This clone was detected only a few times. CDR3 coding DNA: TGTGCCAGCAGCATCAATGGAGGTAGCCCCTACTATGGCTACACCTTC. Amino acids: CASSINGGSPYYGYTF. The chain couples TRBV7-9 to TRBJ1-2, with D unclear. The germline CDR1 and CDR2 sequences are SEHNR and FQNEAQ (reference sequence). The CDR3 runs 16 residues. V was trimmed by 5 bases and J by 3 bases, leaving 19 bases between them.

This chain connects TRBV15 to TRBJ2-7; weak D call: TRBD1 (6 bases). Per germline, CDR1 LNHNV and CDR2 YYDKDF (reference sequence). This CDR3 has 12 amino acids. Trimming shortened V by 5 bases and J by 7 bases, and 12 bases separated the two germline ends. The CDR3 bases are TGTGCCACCAGCCCCCGGCAGGGGGAGCAGTACTTC. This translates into CATSPRQGEQYF. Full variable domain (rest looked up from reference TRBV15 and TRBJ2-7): DAMVIQNPRYQVTQFGKPVTLSCSQTLNHNVMYWYQQKSSQAPKLLFHYYDKDFNNEADTPDNFQSRRPNTSFCFLDIRSPGLGDTAMYLCATSPRQGEQYFGPGTRLTVT.

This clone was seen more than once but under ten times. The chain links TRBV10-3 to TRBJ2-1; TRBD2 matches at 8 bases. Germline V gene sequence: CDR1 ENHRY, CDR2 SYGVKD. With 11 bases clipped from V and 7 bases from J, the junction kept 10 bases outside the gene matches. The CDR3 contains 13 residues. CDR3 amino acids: CAQGSGSLNEQFF. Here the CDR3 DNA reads TGTGCCCAGGGGAGCGGGAGCCTTAATGAGCAGTTCTTC.

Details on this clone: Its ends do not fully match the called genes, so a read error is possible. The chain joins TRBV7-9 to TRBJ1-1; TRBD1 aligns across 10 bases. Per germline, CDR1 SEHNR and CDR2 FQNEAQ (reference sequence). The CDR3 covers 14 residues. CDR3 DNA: TGTTCCAGCAGCATCGACAGGGGGCATACTGAAGCTTTCTTT. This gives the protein CSSSIDRGHTEAFF.

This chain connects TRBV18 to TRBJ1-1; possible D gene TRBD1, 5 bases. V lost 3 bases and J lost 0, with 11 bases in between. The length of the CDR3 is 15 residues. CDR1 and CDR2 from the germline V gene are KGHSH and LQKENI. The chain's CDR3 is CASSPGQTLNTEAFF. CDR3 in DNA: TGTGCCAGCTCACCCGGACAAACCTTGAACACTGAAGCTTTCTTT.

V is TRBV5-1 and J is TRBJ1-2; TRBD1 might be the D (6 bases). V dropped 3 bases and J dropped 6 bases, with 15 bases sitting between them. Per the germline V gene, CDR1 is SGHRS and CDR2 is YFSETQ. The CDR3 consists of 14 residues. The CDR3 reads CASSSENRVNGYTF. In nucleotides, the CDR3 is TGCGCCAGCAGCTCGGAAAACAGGGTGAATGGCTACACCTTC.

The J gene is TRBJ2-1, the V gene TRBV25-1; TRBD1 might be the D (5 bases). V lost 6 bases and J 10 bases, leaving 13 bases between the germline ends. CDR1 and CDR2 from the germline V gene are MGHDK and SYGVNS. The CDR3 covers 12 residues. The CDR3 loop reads CASRAGNGEQFF. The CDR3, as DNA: TGTGCCAGCAGGGCAGGGAATGGCGAGCAGTTCTTC.

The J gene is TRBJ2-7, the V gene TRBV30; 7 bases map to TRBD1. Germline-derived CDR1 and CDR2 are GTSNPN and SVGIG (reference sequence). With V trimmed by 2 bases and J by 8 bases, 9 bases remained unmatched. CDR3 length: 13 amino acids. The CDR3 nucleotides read TGTGCCTGGAGTCCCTCGACAGGGAAAAAGCAGTACTTC. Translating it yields CAWSPSTGKKQYF.

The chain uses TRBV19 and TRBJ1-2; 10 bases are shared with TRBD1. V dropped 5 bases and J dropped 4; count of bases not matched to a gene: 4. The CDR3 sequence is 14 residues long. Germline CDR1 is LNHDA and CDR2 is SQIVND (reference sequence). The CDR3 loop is CASSGDRGGYGYTF. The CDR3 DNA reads TGTGCCAGTAGTGGGGACAGGGGAGGCTATGGCTACACCTTC.

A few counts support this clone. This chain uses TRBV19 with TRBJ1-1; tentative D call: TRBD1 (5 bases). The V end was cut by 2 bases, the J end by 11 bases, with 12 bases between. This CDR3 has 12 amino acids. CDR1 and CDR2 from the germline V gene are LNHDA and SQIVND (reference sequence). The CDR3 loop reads CASSIRGGDAFF. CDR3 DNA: TGTGCCAGTAGTATACGGGGGGGGGATGCTTTCTTT. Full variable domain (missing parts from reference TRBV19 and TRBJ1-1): DGGITQSPKYLFRKEGQNVTLSCEQNLNHDAMYWYRQDPGQGLRLIYYSQIVNDFQKGDIAEGYSVSREKKESFPLTVTSAQKNPTAFYLCASSIRGGDAFFGQGTRLTVV.

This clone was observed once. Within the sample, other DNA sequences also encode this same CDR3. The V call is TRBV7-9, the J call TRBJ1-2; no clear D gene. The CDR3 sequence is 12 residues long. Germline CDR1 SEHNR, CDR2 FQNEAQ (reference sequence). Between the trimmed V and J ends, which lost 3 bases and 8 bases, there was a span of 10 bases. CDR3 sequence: CASSLGGRGYTF. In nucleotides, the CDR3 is TGTGCCAGCAGCTTGGGAGGGCGGGGCTACACCTTC.